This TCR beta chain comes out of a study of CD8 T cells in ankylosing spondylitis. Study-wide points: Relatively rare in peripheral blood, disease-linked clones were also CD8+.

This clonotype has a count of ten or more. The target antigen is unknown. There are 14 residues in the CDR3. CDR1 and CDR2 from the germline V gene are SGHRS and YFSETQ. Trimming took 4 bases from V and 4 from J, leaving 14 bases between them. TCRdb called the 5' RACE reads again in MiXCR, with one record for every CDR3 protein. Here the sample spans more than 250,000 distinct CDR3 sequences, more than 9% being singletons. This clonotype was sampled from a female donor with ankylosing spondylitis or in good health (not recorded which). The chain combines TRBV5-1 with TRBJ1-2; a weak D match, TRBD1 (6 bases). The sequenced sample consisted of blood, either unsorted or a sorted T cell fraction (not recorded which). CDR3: CASSVDRRSYGYTF. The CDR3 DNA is TGCGCCAGCAGCGTCGACAGGAGGAGCTATGGCTACACCTTC. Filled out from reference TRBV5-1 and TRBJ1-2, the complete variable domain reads KAGVTQTPRYLIKTRGQQVTLSCSPISGHRSVSWYQQTPGQGLQFLFEYFSETQRNKGNFPGRFSGRQFSNSRSEMNVSTLELGDSALYLCASSVDRRSYGYTFGSGTRLTVV.